This record covers a single T cell receptor beta chain. TCRdb redid the calling of the RACE reads with MiXCR, one entry per CDR3 protein. The table includes roughly 190,000 distinct CDR3 sequences, around 20% detected once. Time point here: patch test 1, 2 weeks after DPC sensitization. Regarding treatment: therapeutic diphenylcyclopropenone sensitization with weekly scalp DPC. The data were taken from a study of human T cells and chemical hapten exposure. CDR3 length: 13 residues. Germline assignment: CDR1 SQVTM and CDR2 ANQGSEA. Trimming removed 7 bases from V and 5 bases from J; junction bases left unmatched: 7.

The input for sequencing was whole blood, taken in connection with sensitization to the hapten diphenylcyclopropenone (DPC). The chain links TRBV29-1 to TRBJ2-3, with 9 bases fitting TRBD2. The receptor was isolated from a woman aged 45-59 years with alopecia areata. Some clones in this sample may be carry-over from other donors' samples. Written as DNA, the CDR3 is TGCAGCGGCGGGAGGGCCGTAAGAGATACGCAGTATTTT. It yields the protein CSGGRAVRDTQYF.